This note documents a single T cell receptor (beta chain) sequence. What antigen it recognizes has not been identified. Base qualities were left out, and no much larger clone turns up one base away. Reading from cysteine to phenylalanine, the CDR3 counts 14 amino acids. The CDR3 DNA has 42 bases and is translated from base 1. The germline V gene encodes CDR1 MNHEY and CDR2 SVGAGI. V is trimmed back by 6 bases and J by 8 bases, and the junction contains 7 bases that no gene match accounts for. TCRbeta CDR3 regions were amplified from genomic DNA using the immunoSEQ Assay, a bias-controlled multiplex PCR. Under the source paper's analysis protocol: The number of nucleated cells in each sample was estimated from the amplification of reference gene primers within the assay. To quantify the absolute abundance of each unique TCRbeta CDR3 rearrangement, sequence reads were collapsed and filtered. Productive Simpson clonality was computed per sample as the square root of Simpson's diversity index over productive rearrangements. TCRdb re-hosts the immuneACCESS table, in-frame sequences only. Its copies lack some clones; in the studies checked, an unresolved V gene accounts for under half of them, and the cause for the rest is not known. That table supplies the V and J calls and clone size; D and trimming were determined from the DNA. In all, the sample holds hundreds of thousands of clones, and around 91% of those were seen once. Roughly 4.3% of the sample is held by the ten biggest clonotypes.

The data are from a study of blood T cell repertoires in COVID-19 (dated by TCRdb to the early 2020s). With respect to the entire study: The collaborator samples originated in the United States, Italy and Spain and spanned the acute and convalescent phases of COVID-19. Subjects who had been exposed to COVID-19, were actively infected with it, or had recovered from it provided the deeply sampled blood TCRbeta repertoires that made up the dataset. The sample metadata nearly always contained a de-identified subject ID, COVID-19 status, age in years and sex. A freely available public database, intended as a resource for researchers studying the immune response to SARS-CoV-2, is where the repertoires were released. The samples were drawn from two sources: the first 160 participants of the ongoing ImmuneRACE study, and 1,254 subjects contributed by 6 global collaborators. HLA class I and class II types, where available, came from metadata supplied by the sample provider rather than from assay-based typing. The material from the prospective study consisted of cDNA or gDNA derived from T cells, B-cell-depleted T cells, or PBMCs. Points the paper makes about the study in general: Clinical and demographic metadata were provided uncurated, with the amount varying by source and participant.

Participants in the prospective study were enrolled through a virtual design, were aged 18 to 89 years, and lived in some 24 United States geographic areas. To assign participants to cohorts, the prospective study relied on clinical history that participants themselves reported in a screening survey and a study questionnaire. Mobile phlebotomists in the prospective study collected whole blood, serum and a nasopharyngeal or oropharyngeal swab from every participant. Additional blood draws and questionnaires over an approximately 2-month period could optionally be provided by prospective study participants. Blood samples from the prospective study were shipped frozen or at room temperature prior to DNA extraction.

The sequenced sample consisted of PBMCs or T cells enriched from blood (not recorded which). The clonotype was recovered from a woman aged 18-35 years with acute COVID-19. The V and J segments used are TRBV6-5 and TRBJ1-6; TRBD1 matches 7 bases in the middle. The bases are TGTGCCAGCAGGGACGGGACAGTCTATTCACCCCTCCACTTT. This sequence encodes CASRDGTVYSPLHF.